This T cell receptor (beta chain) was captured by sequencing in a study of control samples from healthy donors and cancer patients. This CDR3 is built from 14 residues. Trimming left V 8 bases short and J 2 bases short, with 10 bases between. The germline V gene has CDR1 MNHNY and CDR2 SVGAGI (reference sequence). TCRdb's table, derived via immunoSEQ multiplex PCR, lists solely in-frame clones and lacks some. The sample gives 95,000 to 150,000 clones, approximately 90% of which show up once; less than 9.5% is in the top ten. The rearrangement links TRBV6-6 to TRBJ2-6; maybe TRBD1 (6 bases). The sequence was obtained from a woman aged 18-29 years in good health. The source material was blood. The CDR3 DNA follows: TGTGCCAGCGGGGGCTCGGCTGGGGCCAACGTCCTGACTTTC. As protein: CASGGSAGANVLTF.